The T cell receptor (beta chain) described here comes from a study of PD-L1 blockade in urothelial cancer. CDR3 length: 14 residues. V gave up 1 base and J gave up 6 bases, with 13 bases separating them. The germline CDR1 and CDR2 sequences are MGHDK and SYGVNS. Method: immunoSEQ multiplex PCR; TCRdb's copy keeps in-frame clones and lacks some. The sample has approximately 65,000 clones; approximately 91% are singletons. Material: PBMCs, obtained around atezolizumab (anti-PD-L1) treatment. The rearrangement joins TRBV25-1 to TRBJ2-7, with D possibly TRBD1 on 5 matching bases. The source is a man in his fifties or sixties with urothelial cancer. As DNA, the CDR3 is TGTGCCAGCAGTGAATTAGAGACAGCAAGCGAGCAGTACTTC. Protein sequence: CASSELETASEQYF.